This paragraph reports one T cell receptor (beta chain). Its antigen remains unknown. Using unique molecular identifiers, the investigators prepared the TCRbeta library. One entry per CDR3 protein results from TCRdb running MiXCR on the PCR reads. The data show 550,000 to 800,000 distinct CDR3 sequences, about an eighth seen once. This entry is derived from a study of T-cell reconstitution after alpha-beta-depleted transplantation in children. Study-wide results and caveats: Some patients' high day-60 TCRbeta diversity was traced to surviving recipient T cells and thymic progenitors. By one year post-transplant, T-cell counts and diversity largely arose from T cells that were newly produced.

This CDR3 region has 14 residues. The germline V gene encodes CDR1 SQVTM and CDR2 ANQGSEA. Losses at the gene ends were 3 bases for V and 1 base for J; bases not matched to a gene: 5. This TCR was recovered from a girl between 2 and 10 years old with congenital amegakaryocytic thrombocytopenia, due to receive a stem cell transplant. V is TRBV29-1 and J is TRBJ1-1, with 7 bases matching TRBD1. The sample here was PBMCs, taken before TCRalphabeta/CD19-depleted stem cell transplant. The DNA of the CDR3 is TGCAGCGTTGATAAGGGGGCTGAGAACACTGAAGCTTTCTTT. Its translation: CSVDKGAENTEAFF.